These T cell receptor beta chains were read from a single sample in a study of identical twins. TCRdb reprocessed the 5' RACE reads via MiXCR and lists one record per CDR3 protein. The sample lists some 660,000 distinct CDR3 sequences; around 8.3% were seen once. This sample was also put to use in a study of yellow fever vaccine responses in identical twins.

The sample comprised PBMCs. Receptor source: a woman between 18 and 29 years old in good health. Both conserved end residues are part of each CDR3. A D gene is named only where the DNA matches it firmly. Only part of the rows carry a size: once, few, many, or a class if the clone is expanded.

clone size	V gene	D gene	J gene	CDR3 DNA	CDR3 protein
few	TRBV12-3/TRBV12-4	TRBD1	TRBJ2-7	TGTGCCAGCAGTTCCCTAAGACGGACAGGCTACGAGCAGTACTTC	CASSSLRRTGYEQYF
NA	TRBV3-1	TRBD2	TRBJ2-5	TGTGCCAGCAGCCGTATTGGGACTAGCGAAGAGACCCAGTACTTC	CASSRIGTSEETQYF
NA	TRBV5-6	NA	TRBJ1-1	TGTGCCAGCGCGGCCGGGGGCGGCAGGGCGAACACTGAAGCTTTCTTT	CASAAGGGRANTEAFF
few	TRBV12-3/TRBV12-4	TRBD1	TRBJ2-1	TGTGCCAGCAGTTTATTCCGGGACAGGTTTGATGAGCAGTTCTTC	CASSLFRDRFDEQFF
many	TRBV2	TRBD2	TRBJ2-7	TGTGCCAGCAGAATGGTAGCGGGAGGCTACGAGCAGTACTTC	CASRMVAGGYEQYF
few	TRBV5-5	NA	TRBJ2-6	TGTGCCAGCAGCTCAATCAGACGGGATGGGGCCAACGTCCTGACTTTC	CASSSIRRDGANVLTF
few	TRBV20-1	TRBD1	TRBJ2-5	TGCAGTGCTAGAGGGCGGGACAGGTTTGAGACCCAGTACTTC	CSARGRDRFETQYF
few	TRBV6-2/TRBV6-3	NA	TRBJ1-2	TGTGCCAGCACCCCACGCCCTCCGGAGGGCTACACCTTC	CASTPRPPEGYTF
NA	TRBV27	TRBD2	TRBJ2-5	TGTGCCAGCAGTTTGACTGCCATAGCGGGAGTCAAGGAGACCCAGTACTTC	CASSLTAIAGVKETQYF
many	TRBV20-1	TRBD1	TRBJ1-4	TGCAGTGCTGAGCCCGGGACAGGGGGCGAAAAACTGTTTTTT	CSAEPGTGGEKLFF
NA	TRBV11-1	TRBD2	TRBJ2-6	TGTGCCAGCAGCCCCGGGGGGGAAGAATTGATAAGGGCCAACGTCCTGACTTTC	CASSPGGEELIRANVLTF
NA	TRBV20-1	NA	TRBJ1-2	TGCAGTGCTTTCTCTCAGGGCTATGGCTACACCTTC	CSAFSQGYGYTF
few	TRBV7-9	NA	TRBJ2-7	TGTGCCAGCAGCTTACCCACCCTAGGTAGCTCCTACGAGCAGTACTTC	CASSLPTLGSSYEQYF
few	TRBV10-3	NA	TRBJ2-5	TGTGCCATCAGTGAGACTGCACGACGGGAGACCCAGTACTTC	CAISETARRETQYF
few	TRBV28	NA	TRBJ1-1	TGTGCCAGCACCCTCCTGAACACTGAAGCTTTCTTT	CASTLLNTEAFF
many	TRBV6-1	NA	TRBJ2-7	TGTGCCAGCAGTGAAGCGCGGAAGGGTGGAATATCAGCCTACGAGCAGTACTTC	CASSEARKGGISAYEQYF
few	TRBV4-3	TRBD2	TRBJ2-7	TGCGCCAGCAGCCCCGCTAGCGGGGGTACCTACGAGCAGTACTTC	CASSPASGGTYEQYF
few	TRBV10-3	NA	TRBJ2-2	TGTGCCATCACCCTTGACAGGAGGACCGGGGAGCTGTTTTTT	CAITLDRRTGELFF
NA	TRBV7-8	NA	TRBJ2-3	TGTGCCAGCAGCTCGAGAACGGACATGGGGATAACAGATACGCAGTATTTT	CASSSRTDMGITDTQYF
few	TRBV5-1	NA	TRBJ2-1	TGCGCCAGCAGATCCCTAACGGAACAGTACAATGAGCAGTTCTTC	CASRSLTEQYNEQFF
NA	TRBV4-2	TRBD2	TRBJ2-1	TGTGCCAGCAGCCAAGATACTAGCGGGGGGTACAATGAGCAGTTCTTC	CASSQDTSGGYNEQFF
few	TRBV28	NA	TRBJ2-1	TGTGCCAGCAAGGCAGACTCCTACAATGAGCAGTTCTTC	CASKADSYNEQFF
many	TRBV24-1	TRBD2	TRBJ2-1	TGTGCCACCAGTGACACTAGCGGGAGGTCTCGCAGGGATGAGCAGTTCTTC	CATSDTSGRSRRDEQFF
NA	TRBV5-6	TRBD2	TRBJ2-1	TGTGCCAGCAGCTTACTAGCGGGGGACTTATACAATGAGCAGTTCTTC	CASSLLAGDLYNEQFF
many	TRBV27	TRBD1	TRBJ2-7	TGTGCCAGCAGTTTTGATACAGGGGTTATCTACGAGCAGTACTTC	CASSFDTGVIYEQYF
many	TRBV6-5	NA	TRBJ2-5	TGTGCCAGCAGTTGGACTGGCCAAGAGACCCAGTACTTC	CASSWTGQETQYF
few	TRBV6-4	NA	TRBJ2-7	TGTGCCAGTGGGAAGGACACCCCCTACGAGCAGTACTTC	CASGKDTPYEQYF
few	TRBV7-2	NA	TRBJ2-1	TGTGCCAGCAGCTTAGTGGCGGGGGCCATCATTGAGCAGTTCTTC	CASSLVAGAIIEQFF
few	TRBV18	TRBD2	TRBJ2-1	TGTGCCAGCTCACCGACTAGCGGGAGAATTGGTGAGCAGTTCTTC	CASSPTSGRIGEQFF
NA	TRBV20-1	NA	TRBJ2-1	TGCAGTGCCTTATTCCCCCCGACGGATGAGCAGTTCTTC	CSALFPPTDEQFF
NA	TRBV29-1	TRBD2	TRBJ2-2	TGCAGCGTTGAGACTAGCGGGAGGAACACCGGGGAGCTGTTTTTT	CSVETSGRNTGELFF
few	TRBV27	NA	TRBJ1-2	TGTGCCATCCTAAAAGCACTGGAAGGCTACACCTTC	CAILKALEGYTF
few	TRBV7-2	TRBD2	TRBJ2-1	TGTGCCAGCAGCTTAGCGCTCGGCGGGAGGCTAGATGAGCAGTTCTTC	CASSLALGGRLDEQFF
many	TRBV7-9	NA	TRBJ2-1	TGTGCCAGCAGCTTACCCGTTGACTGGGAAGGAGAGCAGTTCTTC	CASSLPVDWEGEQFF
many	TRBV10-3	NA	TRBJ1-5	TGTGCCATCAGACCAGGCGGCGATCAGCCCCAGCATTTT	CAIRPGGDQPQHF
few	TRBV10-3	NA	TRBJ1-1	TGTGCCATCAGTGAGCCGAACAGGGATTCGAACACTGAAGCTTTCTTT	CAISEPNRDSNTEAFF
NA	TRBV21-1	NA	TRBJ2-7	TGTGCCAGCAGCAGGGTGGATAAGGGAGCCTACGAGCAGTACTTC	CASSRVDKGAYEQYF
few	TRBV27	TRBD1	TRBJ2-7	TGTGCCAGCAGTTGGACAGGGTTCTACGAGCAGTACTTC	CASSWTGFYEQYF
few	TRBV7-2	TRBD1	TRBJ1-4	TGTGCCAGCAGCTTTTCCGGGACAGGGGTTTACCGTGAAAAACTGTTTTTT	CASSFSGTGVYREKLFF
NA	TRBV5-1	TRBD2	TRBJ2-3	TGCGCCAGCAGCTCGACTAGCCAGGCAGATACGCAGTATTTT	CASSSTSQADTQYF
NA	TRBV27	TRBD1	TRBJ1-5	TGTGCCACCTCTAGGGGATTACCGGGACAGGGTGAACAGCCCCAGCATTTT	CATSRGLPGQGEQPQHF
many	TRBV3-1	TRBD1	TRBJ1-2	TGTGCCAGCAGCCAGGGGACAGGCGCCAACTATGGCTACACCTTC	CASSQGTGANYGYTF
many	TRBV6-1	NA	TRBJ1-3	TGTGCCAGCAGTCCCAGGGTTCCCCGTCCCAGCGGAAACACCATATATTTT	CASSPRVPRPSGNTIYF
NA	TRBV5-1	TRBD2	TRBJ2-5	TGCGCCAGCAGCCTGGGACTAGCGGGGCACGAGACCCAGTACTTC	CASSLGLAGHETQYF
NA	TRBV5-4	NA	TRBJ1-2	TGTGCCAGCAGCTCAGTAAACTATGGCTACACCTTC	CASSSVNYGYTF
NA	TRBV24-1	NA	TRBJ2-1	TGTGCCACCAGTGATTCCGGGACGATCACGGGCGGCTACAATGAGCAGTTCTTC	CATSDSGTITGGYNEQFF
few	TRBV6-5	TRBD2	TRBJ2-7	TGTGCCAGCAGTTACCGAACGGGAGGGGGGGTCGAGCAGTACTTC	CASSYRTGGGVEQYF
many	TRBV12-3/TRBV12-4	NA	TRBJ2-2	TGTGCCAGCAGTTTGGTAGGGGCAGGGACAACCGGGGAGCTGTTTTTT	CASSLVGAGTTGELFF
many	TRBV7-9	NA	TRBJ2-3	TGTGCCAGCAGTTTACGAGACACAGATACGCAGTATTTT	CASSLRDTDTQYF
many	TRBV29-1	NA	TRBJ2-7	TGCAGCGTTGGTCCCAGCAGCTCCTACGAGCAGTACTTC	CSVGPSSSYEQYF
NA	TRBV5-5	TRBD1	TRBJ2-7	TGTGCCAGCAGCGCCCTGGGTCAGGACAGGTTTCGACTCGAGCAGTACTTC	CASSALGQDRFRLEQYF
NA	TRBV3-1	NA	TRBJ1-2	TGTGCCAGCAGCCCAGCTAGCCGTGGGCCGTCCGGCTACACCTTC	CASSPASRGPSGYTF
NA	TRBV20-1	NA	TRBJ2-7	TGCAGTGCTAGTTGGGGGATCGGCTCCTACGAGCAGTACTTC	CSASWGIGSYEQYF